The entry that follows covers one T cell receptor (beta chain) sequence. This specimen comes from a study of blood T cell repertoires in COVID-19. Germline V gives CDR1 SGDLS, CDR2 YYNGEE. Trimming removed 0 bases from V and 5 bases from J, with 5 bases in between. The CDR3 contains 12 residues. The table came from immunoSEQ multiplex PCR; TCRdb's copy has only in-frame clones and leaves some out. The sample consists of 15,000 to 20,000 clones, 85% to 95% of them appearing once. The specimen sequenced was peripheral blood. The chain uses TRBV9 and TRBJ2-5, with D unresolved. The TCR originated in a human donor in a cohort sampled during active COVID-19. CDR3 protein: CASSVDSETQYF. In nucleotides, the CDR3 is TGTGCCAGCAGCGTAGATTCGGAGACCCAGTACTTC.